Here is one TCR beta chain with its context. This entry is derived from a study of tumor-infiltrating lymphocytes in localized non-small cell lung cancer. The CDR3 has 16 amino acids. The germline CDR1 and CDR2 sequences are SGHDT and YYEEEE. Trimming stripped 0 bases from V and 2 bases from J, with 14 bases between. Profiled with immunoSEQ multiplex PCR; TCRdb holds only in-frame clones, not every one. Of about 10,000 clones in the sample, about four fifths are singletons; the top ten hold 7.5% to 10%. This clonotype originated in a human donor with non-small cell lung cancer. Sequenced: uninvolved lung tissue not adjacent to the tumor. The J gene is TRBJ1-2, the V gene TRBV5-6, with unresolved D. The CDR3 sequence is CASSLGPLQRNYGYTF. The DNA for the CDR3 is TGTGCCAGCAGCTTGGGCCCACTCCAAAGGAACTATGGCTACACCTTC.